Shown below are 8 T cell receptor beta chains from a single sample sequenced in a study of blood T cell repertoires in COVID-19. The method was immunoSEQ multiplex PCR; TCRdb's version includes in-frame clones alone and lacks a portion of them. The table includes some 350,000 clones, around 84% detected once. Material: peripheral blood. All receptors derive from a human donor in a cohort sampled during active COVID-19.

The chain uses TRBV20-1 and TRBJ2-7; 10 nucleotides align to TRBD2. V lost 3 bases to trimming and J lost 2 bases; unmatched junction nucleotides: 10. This CDR3 has 16 amino acids. Germline loops: CDR1 DFQATT, CDR2 SNEGSKA (reference sequence). In DNA form, the CDR3 reads TGCAGTGCTAGTCGACTAGCGGGCCTCGTGCCCTACGAGCAGTACTTC. It codes for CSASRLAGLVPYEQYF.

A remark on this clone: Relative to the germline gene, one junction end is altered; a read error may explain this. This chain connects TRBV12-3 or TRBV12-4 to TRBJ2-5; TRBD2 is a possible D gene (6 bases). CDR3 length: 12 amino acids. The CDR3 DNA reads as TGTGCCAGCAGTTTAGAGCGGGCCGATTCGCACTTC. Residues: CASSLERADSHF.

The chain recombines TRBV19 with TRBJ1-1, with D maybe TRBD1 (5 bases). The V end was cut by 4 bases, the J end by 4 bases, with 19 bases between. The CDR3 is made up of 16 amino acids. Germline V gene lookup returns CDR1 LNHDA and CDR2 SQIVND (reference sequence). CDR3 sequence: CASSRGGREELTEAFF. DNA of the CDR3: TGTGCCAGTAGTAGGGGGGGGAGGGAAGAACTCACTGAAGCTTTCTTT. The variable domain in full, with the rest retrieved from reference TRBV19 and TRBJ1-1, is DGGITQSPKYLFRKEGQNVTLSCEQNLNHDAMYWYRQDPGQGLRLIYYSQIVNDFQKGDIAEGYSVSREKKESFPLTVTSAQKNPTAFYLCASSRGGREELTEAFFGQGTRLTVV.

This clone was seen more than once but under ten times. J is TRBJ1-6 and V is TRBV7-3; possibly TRBD1 for D (5 bases). Germline CDR1 is SGHTA and CDR2 is FQGTGA. The ends were cut back, 4 bases at V and 6 bases at J, with 7 bases in the middle. The CDR3 length is 13 residues. The DNA for the CDR3 is TGTGCCAGCAGCTCGGGGGTTAATTCACCCCTCCACTTT. This codes for CASSSGVNSPLHF.

CDR3 in DNA: TGTGCCAGCAGCCAAGTGAGACTAGCGGGAGTAAGGAATGAGCAGTTCTTC. Translation gives CASSQVRLAGVRNEQFF. The V gene is TRBV7-8, the J gene TRBJ2-1; 12 bases are shared with TRBD2. This CDR3 has 17 residues. Per germline, CDR1 SGHVS and CDR2 FQNEAQ. Losses at the gene ends were 5 bases for V and 7 bases for J; bases not matched to a gene: 12.

The CDR3 nucleotides are TGTGCCAGCAGTTACCCGACCGGGAGCCGAAACACTTTCTTT. Translation gives CASSYPTGSRNTFF. This chain connects TRBV6-5 to TRBJ1-1, with D unclear. This CDR3 is 14 amino acids long. V lost 2 bases and J 12 bases, leaving 19 bases between the germline ends. Per germline, CDR1 MNHEY and CDR2 SVGAGI.

The chain recombines TRBV7-9 with TRBJ1-4; D remains unclear. Per germline, CDR1 SEHNR and CDR2 FQNEAQ (reference sequence). V was shortened by 0 bases and J by 8 bases, with 10 bases between the two germline ends. The CDR3 is 14 residues long. The CDR3 bases are TGTGCCAGCAGCTTAGCAGGGCCGGGGGAAAAACTGTTTTTT. Its protein is CASSLAGPGEKLFF.

The gene calls are TRBV5-6 and TRBJ2-7; D is unclear. The CDR3 has 15 amino acids. Between the trimmed V and J ends, which lost 1 base and 3 bases, there was a span of 14 bases. Germline values: CDR1 SGHDT, CDR2 YYEEEE. As DNA, the CDR3 is TGTGCCAGCAGCTTGTATCAACTCTCCAACTACGAGCAGTACTTC. Protein sequence: CASSLYQLSNYEQYF.